This T cell receptor (beta chain) comes out of a study of early T cells in non-severe SARS-CoV-2 infection. The overall study: Whole-blood bulk RNA, unsorted, was sequenced, and chains were unpaired. General study findings and limits: Matches to VDJdb favored anti-spike CD8 responses and missed private and CD4 specificities.

This clonotype has a count of ten or more. Its antigen is unidentified. There are 15 residues in the CDR3. CDR1 is MNHEY, CDR2 SVGAGI, per germline. V lost 0 bases and J lost 6, with 13 bases in between. Individual cDNA molecules were tagged with unique molecular identifiers. TCRdb analysed the 5' RACE reads with MiXCR anew, one entry per CDR3 protein. The sample has 50,000 or so distinct CDR3 sequences, over 5% seen once; the top ten hold around 4.3%. Sequencing was done on a sample of whole blood. The clonotype originates from an adult who was a healthcare worker with PCR-confirmed SARS-CoV-2 infection or an uninfected control (not recorded which). The chain joins TRBV6-5 to TRBJ2-3, with a weak D call TRBD2 (5 bases). The DNA for the CDR3 is TGTGCCAGCAGTTACTCGATGGACCAGCGGGATACGCAGTATTTT. Translating it yields CASSYSMDQRDTQYF.